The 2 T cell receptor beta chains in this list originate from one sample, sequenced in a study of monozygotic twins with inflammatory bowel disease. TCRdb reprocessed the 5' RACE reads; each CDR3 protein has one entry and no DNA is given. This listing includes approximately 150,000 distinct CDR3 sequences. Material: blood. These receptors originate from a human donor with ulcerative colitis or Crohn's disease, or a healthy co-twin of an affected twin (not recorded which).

The CDR3: CASSLGAANTEAFF. V and J are TRBV7-2 and TRBJ1-1. The CDR3 sequence is 14 residues long. Germline V lookup: CDR1 SGHTA, CDR2 FQGNSA.

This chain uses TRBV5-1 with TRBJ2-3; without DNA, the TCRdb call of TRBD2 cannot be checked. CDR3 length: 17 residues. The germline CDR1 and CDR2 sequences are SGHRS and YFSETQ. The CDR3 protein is CASSLFMTSGVTDTQYF.